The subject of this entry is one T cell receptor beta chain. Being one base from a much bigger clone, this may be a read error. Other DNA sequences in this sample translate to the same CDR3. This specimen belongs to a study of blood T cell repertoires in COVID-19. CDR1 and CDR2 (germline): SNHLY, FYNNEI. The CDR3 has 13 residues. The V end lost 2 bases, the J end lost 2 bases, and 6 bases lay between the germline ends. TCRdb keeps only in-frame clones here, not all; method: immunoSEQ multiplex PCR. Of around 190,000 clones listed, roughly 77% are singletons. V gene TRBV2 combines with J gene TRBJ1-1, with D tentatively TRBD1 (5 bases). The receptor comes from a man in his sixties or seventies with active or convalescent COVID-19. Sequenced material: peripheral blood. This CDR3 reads CASSEQGNTEAFF. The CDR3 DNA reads TGTGCCAGCAGTGAACAGGGAAACACTGAAGCTTTCTTT.